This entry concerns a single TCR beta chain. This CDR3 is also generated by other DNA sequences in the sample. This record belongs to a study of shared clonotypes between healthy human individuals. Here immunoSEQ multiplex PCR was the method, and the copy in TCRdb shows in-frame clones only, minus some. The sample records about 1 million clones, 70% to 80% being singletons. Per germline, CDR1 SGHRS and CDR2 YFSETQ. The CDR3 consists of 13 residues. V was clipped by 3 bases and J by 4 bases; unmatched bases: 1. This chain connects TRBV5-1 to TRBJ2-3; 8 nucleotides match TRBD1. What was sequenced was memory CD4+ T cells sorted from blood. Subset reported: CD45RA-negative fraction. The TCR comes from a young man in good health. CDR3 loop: CASSSTGADTQYF. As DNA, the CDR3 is TGCGCCAGCAGCTCGACAGGGGCAGATACGCAGTATTTT.